This entry features one T cell receptor (beta chain) sequence. Original methodology: Cell counts per sample came from amplifying reference gene primers. Only in-frame clones appear in the TCRdb table, and some are missing; sequencing was by immunoSEQ multiplex PCR. V, J and clone size derive from that table, while D and trimming were established from the DNA sequence. The top ten hold 7% to 10% of the sample, which has about 180,000 clones, 65% to 90% seen once. The sample originates from a study of blood T cell repertoires in COVID-19. The overall study: Italy, Spain and the United States were the sources of the convalescent and acute COVID-19 samples. Sources were T cells, B-cell-depleted T cells, or PBMCs; the material itself was cDNA or gDNA.

Germline CDR1 and CDR2: GTSNPN and SVGIG (reference sequence). The CDR3 covers 14 residues. The junction had 5 bases not matched to a gene; V was cut back by 1 base and J by 4 bases. The V gene is TRBV30, the J gene TRBJ1-1; the match to TRBD1 covers 8 bases. This TCR was recovered from a middle-aged man with active or convalescent COVID-19. Specimen: peripheral blood. CDR3 amino acids: CAWSGVQGGTEAFF. The CDR3, as DNA: TGTGCCTGGAGTGGGGTACAGGGGGGCACTGAAGCTTTCTTT.